These T cell receptor beta chains were read from a single sample in a study of HIV-infected patients and healthy controls. TCRdb recomputed calls from the 5' RACE reads with MiXCR, one row per CDR3 protein. The sample includes some 17,000 distinct CDR3 sequences, over 15% of them seen just once. Sequencing input: CD8+ T cells from blood. The receptors were gathered from a human donor in good health. Each CDR3 is given with its conserved first and last residue. D genes are given only for firm matches. Expanded clones are given a class, and other clones once, few, many or no size at all.

>TRBJ2-7|TRBD2|few|TRBV5-1
TGCGCCAGCAGAGACAGCGGGAGGCGGTACGAGCAGTACTTC
CASRDSGRRYEQYF
>TRBJ2-5|NA|many|TRBV20-1
TGCAGTGCTAGAGATCCGGGGCCAGAGGTGCGGGAGACCCAGTACTTC
CSARDPGPEVRETQYF
>TRBJ2-7|NA|NA|TRBV13
TGTGCCAGCAGCTCGCTGACTACCTCCGGGTACGAGCAGTACTTC
CASSSLTTSGYEQYF
>TRBJ2-5|NA|many|TRBV11-2
TGTGCCAGCAGCTTTACGACAGGAGACCTTCAAGAGACCCAGTACTTC
CASSFTTGDLQETQYF
>TRBJ2-1|NA|NA|TRBV29-1
TGCAGCGAAGGAGGGACCTCAAACTACAATGAGCAGTTCTTC
CSEGGTSNYNEQFF
>TRBJ2-1|NA|NA|TRBV24-1
TGTGCCACCAGTGATTTTCAGGGAGATGAGCAGTTCTTC
CATSDFQGDEQFF
>TRBJ2-5|NA|many|TRBV4-2
TGTGCCAGCAGCCAAGATGGAGGGGAAGAGACCCAGTACTTC
CASSQDGGEETQYF
>TRBJ2-2|NA|many|TRBV6-5
TGTGCCAGCACTAACGACGGTCGGGGCCGGGAGCTGTTTTTT
CASTNDGRGRELFF
>TRBJ2-7|NA|large|TRBV5-6
TGTGCCAGCAGCTTAACAGCCTCCTACGAGCAGTACTTC
CASSLTASYEQYF
>TRBJ1-2|NA|few|TRBV28
TGTGCCAGCAGTTTGTTCCTGAGGGACGGCTACACCTTC
CASSLFLRDGYTF
>TRBJ2-1|NA|many|TRBV6-4
TGTGCCAGCAGTGACCCCACGAGCAGCTCCTACAATGAGCAGTTCTTC
CASSDPTSSSYNEQFF
>TRBJ1-1|TRBD1|NA|TRBV15
TGTGCCACCAGCAGAGGGAGAACCCGACAGGGGCAGAACACTGAAGCTTTCTTT
CATSRGRTRQGQNTEAFF
>TRBJ1-4|TRBD1|NA|TRBV25-1
TGTGCCAGCACCGTCTGGACAGGGAGTAATGAAAAACTGTTTTTT
CASTVWTGSNEKLFF
>TRBJ1-5|NA|many|TRBV27
TGTGCCAGCAGTTTATCGGGGGATATCCAGCCCCAGCATTTT
CASSLSGDIQPQHF
>TRBJ2-1|NA|many|TRBV7-3
TGTGCCAGCAGCTTACGGGGCGGGGAGAGTTACAATGAGCAGTTCTTC
CASSLRGGESYNEQFF
>TRBJ2-4|TRBD2|many|TRBV19
TGTGCCAGTAGTACACTATCTAGCGGGAGCAACAAAAACATTCAGTACTTC
CASSTLSSGSNKNIQYF
>TRBJ2-1|TRBD2|NA|TRBV7-2
TGTGCCATCCGACTAGCGGAAAATGAGCAGTTCTTC
CAIRLAENEQFF
>TRBJ1-5|TRBD1|few|TRBV2
TGTGCCAGCAGAGCCGGGACAGGGGGTGTTCAGCCCCAGCATTTT
CASRAGTGGVQPQHF
>TRBJ2-2|TRBD2|few|TRBV14
TGTGCCAGCAGCCAAGGGACTAGCGGGGGCCCAAACACCGGGGAGCTGTTTTTT
CASSQGTSGGPNTGELFF
>TRBJ1-1|NA|NA|TRBV6-6
TGTGCCAGCAGTCCGAACACTGAAGCTTTCTTT
CASSPNTEAFF
>TRBJ2-3|NA|NA|TRBV20-1
TGCAGTGCTAGAGGGACGGAACCGAGCACAGATACGCAGTATTTT
CSARGTEPSTDTQYF
>TRBJ2-1|TRBD1|NA|TRBV7-3
TGTGCCAGCAGCCAGGGACAGGGCCGTCCGGATGAGCAGTTCTTC
CASSQGQGRPDEQFF
>TRBJ2-7|NA|NA|TRBV29-1
TGCAGCGTCCAAACAGGGAGCTCCTACGAGCAGTACTTC
CSVQTGSSYEQYF
>TRBJ2-1|TRBD2|few|TRBV7-9
TGTGCCAGCAGCCCCTTTAGCGGGGGGGCGCCGGATGAGCAGTTCTTC
CASSPFSGGAPDEQFF
>TRBJ1-4|NA|many|TRBV11-2
TGTGCCAGCAGGCGGAGAAATGAAAAACTGTTTTTT
CASRRRNEKLFF
>TRBJ1-3|NA|once|TRBV14
TGTGCCAGCAGCCAAAGCCAGGGTTCTGGAAACACCATATATTTT
CASSQSQGSGNTIYF
>TRBJ2-3|NA|NA|TRBV6-2/TRBV6-3
TGTGCCAGCGGAGGGGAAATCACAGATACGCAGTATTTT
CASGGEITDTQYF
>TRBJ2-1|NA|many|TRBV7-9
TGTGCCAGCAGCCAGAGGAATGAGCAGTTCTTC
CASSQRNEQFF
>TRBJ1-4|NA|NA|TRBV15
TGTGCCACCAGCATCACCCGGACAGCCTTTAATGAAAAACTGTTTTTT
CATSITRTAFNEKLFF
>TRBJ2-2|TRBD2|many|TRBV20-1
TGCAGTGCTAGGGATCTAGCGGAGGACACCGGGGAGCTGTTTTTT
CSARDLAEDTGELFF
>TRBJ2-1|TRBD2|few|TRBV7-9
TGTGCCAGCAGCCAGATTCTAGCGGGAGATGGGGGTGAGCAGTTCTTC
CASSQILAGDGGEQFF